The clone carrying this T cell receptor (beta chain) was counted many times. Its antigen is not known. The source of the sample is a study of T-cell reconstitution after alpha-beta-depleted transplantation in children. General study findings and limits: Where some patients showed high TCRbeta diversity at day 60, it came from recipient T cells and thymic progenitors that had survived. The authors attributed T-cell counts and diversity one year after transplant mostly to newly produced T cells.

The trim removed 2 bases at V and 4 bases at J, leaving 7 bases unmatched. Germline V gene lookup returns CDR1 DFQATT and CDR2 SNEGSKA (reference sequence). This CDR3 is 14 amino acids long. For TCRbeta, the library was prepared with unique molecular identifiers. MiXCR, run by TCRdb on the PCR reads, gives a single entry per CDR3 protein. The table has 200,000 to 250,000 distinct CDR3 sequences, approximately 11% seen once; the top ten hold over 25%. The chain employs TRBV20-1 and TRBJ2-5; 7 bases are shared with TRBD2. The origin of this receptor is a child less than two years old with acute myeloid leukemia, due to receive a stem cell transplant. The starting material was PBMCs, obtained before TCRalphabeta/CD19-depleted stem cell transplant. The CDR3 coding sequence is TGCAGTGCTAGATTGTCTACGGGAGGAGAGACCCAGTACTTC. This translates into CSARLSTGGETQYF.